This T cell receptor beta chain appears in the sequencing data of a study of cytomegalovirus exposure and HLA in healthy donors. Regarding the study as a whole: Analysis performed later found roughly 17,000 TCR beta sequences associated with HLA alleles at 0.05 false discovery rate. CMV serostatus stood as the only immune exposure information on hand.

J gave up 8 bases and V 5 bases, and 14 bases lay outside the gene matches. Germline-derived CDR1 and CDR2 are SGHVS and FQNEAQ. This CDR3 has 15 amino acids. The primer mix had 60 Vbeta and 13 Jbeta primers. Assay: immunoSEQ multiplex PCR; the TCRdb copy retains only in-frame clones and omits some. The sample table includes about 110,000 clones. Worth noting for this clone: Its antigen is unknown.

Sequencing was done on a sample of PBMCs. This sequence joins TRBV7-8 and TRBJ1-2, with TRBD1 matching 7 bases. The receptor was derived from a man aged 40-50 years in good health and CMV-seropositive. The DNA of the CDR3 is TGTGCCAGCAGCCCCAGGACCGGACAGGCTCCGGGCTACACCTTC. Its translation: CASSPRTGQAPGYTF.